This TCR beta chain was sequenced for a study of blood T cell repertoires in COVID-19. Germline CDR1 is SGHAT and CDR2 is FQNNGV. The CDR3 has 15 residues. The ends were cut back, 6 bases at V and 0 bases at J, with 12 bases in the middle. It was during active infection that Seattle patients were enrolled and then longitudinally followed. Profiled with immunoSEQ multiplex PCR; TCRdb holds only in-frame clones, not every one. The table lists about 370,000 clones, roughly nine tenths of them singletons. The TCR comes from a woman aged 30 to 39 with COVID-19, enrolled during active disease. The sample consisted of peripheral blood. V is TRBV11-2 and J is TRBJ2-1, with D tentatively TRBD1 (6 bases). As DNA, the CDR3 is TGTGCCAGCAGTTATAACAGGGTCTCCTACAATGAGCAGTTCTTC. Translating it yields CASSYNRVSYNEQFF.